This T cell receptor (beta chain) comes out of a study of Ad26.COV2.S vaccination and SARS-CoV-2 variants. Findings and caveats of the study: Measurements of TCR breadth and depth may have given underestimates of the total T cell responses.

A word on this clone: The antigen remains undetermined.

Documented treatment: some 20 received Ad26.COV2.S at low or high dose, single or two shots; about 5 received placebo; per-sample allocation not given. Sampling occurred on day 63 after the first vaccine or placebo injection. The individual, an adult aged 18-55 years, was a donor in Boston. Some clones are missing from TCRdb's copy, which holds only in-frame ones; the method was immunoSEQ multiplex PCR. The data contain hundreds of thousands of clones, around 89% of them singletons. The V end lost 5 bases, the J end lost 2 bases, and 6 bases lay between the germline ends. The germline V gene has CDR1 SQVTM and CDR2 ANQGSEA. The CDR3 loop spans 12 amino acids.

The source is a person between 18 and 60 years old who received the Ad26.COV2.S COVID-19 vaccine or a placebo. The starting material was peripheral blood, obtained in a trial of Ad26.COV2.S vaccine versus placebo. The chain joins TRBV29-1 to TRBJ2-2, with unresolved D. CDR3 protein: CSVFKNTGELFF. The CDR3 bases are TGCAGCGTTTTTAAAAACACCGGGGAGCTGTTTTTT.